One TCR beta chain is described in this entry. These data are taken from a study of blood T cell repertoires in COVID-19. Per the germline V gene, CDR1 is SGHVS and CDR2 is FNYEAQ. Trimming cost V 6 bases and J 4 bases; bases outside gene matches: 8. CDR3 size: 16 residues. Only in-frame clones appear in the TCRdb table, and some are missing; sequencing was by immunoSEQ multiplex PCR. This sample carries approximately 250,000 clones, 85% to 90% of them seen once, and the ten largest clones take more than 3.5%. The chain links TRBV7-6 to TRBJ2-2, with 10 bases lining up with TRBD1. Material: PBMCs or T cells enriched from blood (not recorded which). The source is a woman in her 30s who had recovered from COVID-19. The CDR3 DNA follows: TGTGCCAGCAGTCAAGGACAGGGGGGGATCACCGGGGAGCTGTTTTTT. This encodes CASSQGQGGITGELFF.